A selection of T cell receptor beta chains follows, all from one sample in a study of OX40 agonist ivuxolimab in advanced cancers. Method: immunoSEQ multiplex PCR; TCRdb's copy keeps in-frame clones and lacks some. The data hold 15,000 to 20,000 clones, with around 83% observed a single time. The sequencing here drew on CD4+ or CD8+ T cells sorted from blood, taken in a trial of the OX40 agonist ivuxolimab. These receptors all come from an adult with an advanced solid tumor such as melanoma, head and neck, liver or kidney cancer. CDR3s include the opening cysteine and the closing phenylalanine or tryptophan. A D gene is named only where the DNA matches it firmly. Some rows have no size entry. The others give once, few or many, or a class for an expanded clone.

d_call | clone_size | j_call | v_call | cdr3_aa | cdr3_nt
NA | NA | TRBJ1-6 | TRBV6-5 | CASSLSGIYPLHF | TGTGCCAGCAGTTTGTCAGGGATCTACCCCCTCCACTTT
NA | NA | TRBJ1-1 | TRBV2 | CASSELKGGTEAFF | TGTGCCAGCAGTGAACTGAAGGGGGGGACTGAAGCTTTCTTT
NA | NA | TRBJ1-1 | TRBV7-2 | CASSLEFKGTEAFF | TGTGCCAGCAGCTTAGAGTTTAAGGGAACTGAAGCTTTCTTT
NA | NA | TRBJ2-7 | TRBV10-1 | CASSESPAGGYEQYF | TGCGCCAGCAGTGAGTCGCCAGCGGGTGGCTACGAGCAGTACTTC
TRBD1 | few | TRBJ1-5 | TRBV30 | CAWAGGTGDSQPQHF | TGTGCCTGGGCCGGGGGGACAGGCGACTCCCAGCCCCAGCATTTT
NA | NA | TRBJ2-7 | TRBV27 | CASSLGWDYEQYF | TGTGCCAGCAGTTTGGGGTGGGACTACGAGCAGTACTTC
TRBD1 | NA | TRBJ1-3 | TRBV6-1 | CASSRQGPVDTIYF | TGTGCCAGCAGCCGACAGGGGCCCGTCGACACCATATATTTT
TRBD2 | NA | TRBJ2-5 | TRBV5-5 | CASSTGAAGGLLQETQYF | TGTGCCAGCAGCACCGGTGCAGCGGGGGGCCTACTCCAAGAGACCCAGTACTTC
TRBD1 | NA | TRBJ1-2 | TRBV7-2 | CASSPRQGNYGYTF | TGTGCCAGCAGCCCCCGACAGGGTAACTATGGCTACACCTTC
TRBD2 | NA | TRBJ2-3 | TRBV27 | CASSPLTSGRTDTQYF | TGTGCCAGCAGTCCTCTTACTAGCGGGAGAACAGATACGCAGTATTTT
NA | NA | TRBJ2-3 | TRBV30 | CAWDTLASSTDTQYF | TGTGCCTGGGATACACTAGCCTCAAGTACAGATACGCAGTATTTT
TRBD1 | NA | TRBJ1-1 | TRBV11-1 | CASSHRGRVGSTEAFF | TGTGCCAGCAGCCACAGGGGCAGGGTGGGGAGCACTGAAGCTTTCTTT
NA | NA | TRBJ2-7 | TRBV5-8 | CASRYTYEQYF | TGTGCCAGCAGGTACACCTACGAGCAGTACTTC
TRBD1 | NA | TRBJ1-4 | TRBV5-6 | CASSQRTGKEKLFF | TGTGCCAGCAGCCAGAGGACAGGGAAGGAAAAACTGTTTTTT
TRBD1 | NA | TRBJ2-7 | TRBV5-1 | CASSTTGTFYEQYF | TGCGCCAGCAGCACGACAGGGACATTTTACGAGCAGTACTTC
TRBD2 | NA | TRBJ2-5 | TRBV4-1 | CASRSGTSGQETQYF | TGCGCCAGCAGATCTGGGACTAGCGGCCAAGAGACCCAGTACTTC